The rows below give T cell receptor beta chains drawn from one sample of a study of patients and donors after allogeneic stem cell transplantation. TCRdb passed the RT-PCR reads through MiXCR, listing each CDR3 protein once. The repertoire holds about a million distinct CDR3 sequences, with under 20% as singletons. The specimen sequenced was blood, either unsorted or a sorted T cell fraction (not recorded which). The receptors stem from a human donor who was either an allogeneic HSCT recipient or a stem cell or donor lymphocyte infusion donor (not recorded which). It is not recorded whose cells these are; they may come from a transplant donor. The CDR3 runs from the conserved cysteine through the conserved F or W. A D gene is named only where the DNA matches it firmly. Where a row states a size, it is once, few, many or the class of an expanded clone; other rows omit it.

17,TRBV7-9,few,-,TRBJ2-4,TGTGCCAGCAGCTTAGTTGCGGGGGCTCTAGCCAAAAACATTCAGTACTTC,CASSLVAGALAKNIQYF
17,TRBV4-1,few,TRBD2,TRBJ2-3,TGCGCCAGCAGCCACCACGTTCTAGCGGGGCGCACAGATACGCAGTATTTT,CASSHHVLAGRTDTQYF
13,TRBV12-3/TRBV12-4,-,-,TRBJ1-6,TGTGCCAGCAGTTTCGGACAAAATTCACCCCTCCACTTT,CASSFGQNSPLHF
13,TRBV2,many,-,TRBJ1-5,TGTGCCAGCAAGGGGCAGGGGAATCAGCCCCAGCATTTT,CASKGQGNQPQHF
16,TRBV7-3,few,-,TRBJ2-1,TGTGCCAGCAGCTTAAACCCTCCAACGAACCCCAATGAGCAGTTCTTC,CASSLNPPTNPNEQFF
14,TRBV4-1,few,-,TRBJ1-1,TGCGCCAGCAGCCAAGCACAGGGTAGGGCTGAAGCTTTCTTT,CASSQAQGRAEAFF
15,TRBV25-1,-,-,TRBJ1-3,TGTGCCAGCAGTGAATTTGGAATCTTAAGAGACACCATATATTTT,CASSEFGILRDTIYF
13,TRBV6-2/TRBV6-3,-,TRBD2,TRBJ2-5,TGTGCCAGCAGACCTAGCGGGAGAGAGACCCAGTACTTC,CASRPSGRETQYF
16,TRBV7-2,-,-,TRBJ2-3,TGTGCCAGCAGGCCCCCCGGGGGGCGGATCACAGATACGCAGTATTTT,CASRPPGGRITDTQYF
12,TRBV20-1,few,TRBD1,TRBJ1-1,TGCAGTGCCTCGGACAGGGCCACTGAAGCTTTCTTT,CSASDRATEAFF
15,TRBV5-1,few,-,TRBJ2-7,TGCGCCAGCAGCTTTAGACAGGACGCATACTACGAGCAGTACTTC,CASSFRQDAYYEQYF
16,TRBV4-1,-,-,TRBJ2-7,TGCGCCAGCAGCCAAGAAGGGCTCGGGGGGCCCTACGAGCAGTACTTC,CASSQEGLGGPYEQYF
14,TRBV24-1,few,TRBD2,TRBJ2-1,TGTGCCACCAGCGGACTAGCGGTCTACAATGAGCAGTTCTTC,CATSGLAVYNEQFF
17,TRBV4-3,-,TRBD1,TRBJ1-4,TGCGCCAGCAGCCAAGGCGATATGGGGACAGCTAATGAAAAACTGTTTTTT,CASSQGDMGTANEKLFF
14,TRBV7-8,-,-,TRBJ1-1,TGTGCCAGCAGCCTCCGAGGGAGGGGTGGTGAAGCTTTCTTT,CASSLRGRGGEAFF
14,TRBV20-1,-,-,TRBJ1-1,TGCAGTGCGGGGGCCCAGAGGAGGAACACTGAAGCTTTCTTT,CSAGAQRRNTEAFF
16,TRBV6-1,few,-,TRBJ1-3,TGTGCCAGCAATGCTGGACACTTTAACTCTGGAAACACCATATATTTT,CASNAGHFNSGNTIYF
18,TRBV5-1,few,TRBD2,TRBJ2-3,TGCGCCAGCAGCTTGGATGGACTAGCGGGAGGAAGCACAGATACGCAGTATTTT,CASSLDGLAGGSTDTQYF
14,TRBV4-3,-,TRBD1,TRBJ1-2,TGCGCCAGCAGCCAGATGACAGGGGTCGATGGCTACACCTTC,CASSQMTGVDGYTF
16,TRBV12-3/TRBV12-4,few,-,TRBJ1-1,TGTGCCAGCAGTTTAAGCGCCTTATGGGCGATCACTGAAGCTTTCTTT,CASSLSALWAITEAFF
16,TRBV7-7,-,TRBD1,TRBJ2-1,TGTGCTAGCAGCCCCGACAGGGTTAGCTCCTACAATGAGCAGTTCTTC,CASSPDRVSSYNEQFF
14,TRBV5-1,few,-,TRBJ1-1,TGCGCCAGCAGCTTGATGTCGGGTATAACTGAAGCTTTCTTT,CASSLMSGITEAFF
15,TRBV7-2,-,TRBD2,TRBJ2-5,TGTGCCAGCAGCTCAGGGGCTAGCGGGCAAGAGACCCAGTACTTC,CASSSGASGQETQYF
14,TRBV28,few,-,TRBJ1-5,TGTGCCAGCAGTTATCGGGGGCGGGTTCAGCCCCAGCATTTT,CASSYRGRVQPQHF
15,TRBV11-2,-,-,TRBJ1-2,TGTGCCAGCAGCGCCAACCAGGGTTCAGGCTATGGCTACACCTTC,CASSANQGSGYGYTF
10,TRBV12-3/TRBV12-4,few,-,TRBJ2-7,TGTGTCTCCCGGCTAGTCGAGCAGTACTTC,CVSRLVEQYF
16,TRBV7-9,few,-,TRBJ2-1,TGTGCCAGCAGCTTGGGGGATCGAGGGAACTACAATGAGCAGTTCTTC,CASSLGDRGNYNEQFF
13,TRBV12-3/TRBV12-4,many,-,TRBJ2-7,TGTGCCAGCAGTCTTGTACAGATCTACGAGCAGTACTTC,CASSLVQIYEQYF
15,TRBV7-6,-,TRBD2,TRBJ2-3,TGTGCCAGCAGCTTATCCGGGGGGACCACAGATACGCAGTATTTT,CASSLSGGTTDTQYF
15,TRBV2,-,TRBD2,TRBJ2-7,TGTGCCAGCAGTGCAATACTAGCGGCCTCCTACGAGCAGTACTTC,CASSAILAASYEQYF
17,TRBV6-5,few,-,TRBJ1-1,TGTGCCAGCAGTTACTCCGGCCCATGGACGAAGAACACTGAAGCTTTCTTT,CASSYSGPWTKNTEAFF
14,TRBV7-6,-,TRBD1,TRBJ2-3,TGTGCCAGCACCCTAGGGGGCCTCACAGATACGCAGTATTTT,CASTLGGLTDTQYF
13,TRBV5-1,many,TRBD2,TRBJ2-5,TGCGCCAGCAGCTTTGCGGGAGAAGAGACCCAGTACTTC,CASSFAGEETQYF
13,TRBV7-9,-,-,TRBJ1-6,TGTGCCAGCAGCTACACCTATAATTCACCCCTCCACTTT,CASSYTYNSPLHF
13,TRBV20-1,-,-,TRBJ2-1,TGCAGCCCTCCGGGAATTTCCTACAATGAGCAGTTCTTC,CSPPGISYNEQFF
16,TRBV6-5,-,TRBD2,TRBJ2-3,TGTGCCAGCAGTTACTCGCCTAGCGGGGCCACAGATACGCAGTATTTT,CASSYSPSGATDTQYF
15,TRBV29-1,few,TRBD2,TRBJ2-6,TGCAGCGTTGCTTCGGGGGGGCCCGGGGCCAACGTCCTGACTTTC,CSVASGGPGANVLTF
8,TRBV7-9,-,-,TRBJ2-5,TGTGCCAGCAGCCCGCAGTACTTC,CASSPQYF
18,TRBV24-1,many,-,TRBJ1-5,TGTGCCACCAGTGCCTTTCACAGGGAGAGGAAGGCAAATCAGCCCCAGCATTTT,CATSAFHRERKANQPQHF
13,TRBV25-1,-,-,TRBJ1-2,TGTGCCAGCAGCCCCTCGAGGGAGTTTGGCTACACCTTC,CASSPSREFGYTF